The subject of this entry is one T cell receptor beta chain. Its cognate antigen is unknown. Sequencing used immunoSEQ multiplex PCR; TCRdb keeps in-frame clones, though not all of them. The sample records fewer than 60,000 clones, 65% being singletons. This CDR3 comprises 13 residues. CDR1 and CDR2 (germline): MGHRA, YSYEKL. V lost 4 bases and J 3 bases, leaving 10 bases between the germline ends. This sample is part of a study of a mutant IDH1 vaccine in newly diagnosed glioma. Findings and caveats of the study: About 92% of patients showed vaccine-induced immune responses across multiple MHC alleles.

Time point indicated: week 47, end of study. Every single dose of the vaccine, 300 ug of mutant IDH1 20-mer peptide, came with topical imiquimod. The source of this sequence is a man aged 40-50 years with glioma. Some clones in this sample may be carry-over from other donors' samples. The chain carries TRBV4-1 and TRBJ2-7, with a weak D call TRBD1 (5 bases). The source material was peripheral blood mononuclear cells (PBMCs), sampled from a glioma patient whose treatment included an IDH1 peptide vaccine. The CDR3 protein is CASSLSDSYEQYF. The CDR3 bases are TGCGCCAGCAGCCTAAGCGACAGCTACGAGCAGTACTTC.